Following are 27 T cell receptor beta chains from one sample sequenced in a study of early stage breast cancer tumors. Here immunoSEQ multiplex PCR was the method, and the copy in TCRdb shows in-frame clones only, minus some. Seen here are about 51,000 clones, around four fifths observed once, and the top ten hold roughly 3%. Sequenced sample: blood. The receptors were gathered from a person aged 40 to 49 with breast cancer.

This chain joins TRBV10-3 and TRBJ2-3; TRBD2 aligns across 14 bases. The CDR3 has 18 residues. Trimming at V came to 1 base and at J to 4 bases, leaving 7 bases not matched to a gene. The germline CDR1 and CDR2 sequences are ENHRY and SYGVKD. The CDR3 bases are TGTGCCATCAGTGAGTTAGCGACTAGCGGGAGGGCCGCAGATACGCAGTATTTT. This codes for CAISELATSGRAADTQYF.

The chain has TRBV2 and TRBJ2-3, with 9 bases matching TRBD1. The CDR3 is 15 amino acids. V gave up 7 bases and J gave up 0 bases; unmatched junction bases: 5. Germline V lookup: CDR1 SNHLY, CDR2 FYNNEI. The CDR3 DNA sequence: TGTGCCAGCAATCCGGGACAGGGCAGCACAGATACGCAGTATTTT. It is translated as CASNPGQGSTDTQYF.

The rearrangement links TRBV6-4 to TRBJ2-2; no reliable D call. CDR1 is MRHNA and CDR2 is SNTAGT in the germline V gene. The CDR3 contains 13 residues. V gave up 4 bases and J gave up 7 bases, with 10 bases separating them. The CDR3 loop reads CASSGETHGELFF. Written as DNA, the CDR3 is TGTGCCAGCAGTGGAGAGACCCACGGGGAGCTGTTTTTT.

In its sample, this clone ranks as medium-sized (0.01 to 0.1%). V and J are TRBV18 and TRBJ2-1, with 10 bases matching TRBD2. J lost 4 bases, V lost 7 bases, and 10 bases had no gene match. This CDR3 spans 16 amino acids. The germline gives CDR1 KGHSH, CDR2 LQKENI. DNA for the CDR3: TGTGCCAGCTGGTCTGCACTAGCGGGGACGTACAATGAGCAGTTCTTC. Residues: CASWSALAGTYNEQFF.

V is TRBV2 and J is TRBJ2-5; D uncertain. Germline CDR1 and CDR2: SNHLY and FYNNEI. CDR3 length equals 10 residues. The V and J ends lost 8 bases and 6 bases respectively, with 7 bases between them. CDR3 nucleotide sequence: TGTGCCAGCCGCATGAAGACCCAGTACTTC. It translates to CASRMKTQYF. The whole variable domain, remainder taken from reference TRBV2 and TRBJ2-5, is EPEVTQTPSHQVTQMGQEVILRCVPISNHLYFYWYRQILGQKVEFLVSFYNNEISEKSEIFDDQFSVERPDGSNFTLKIRSTKLEDSAMYFCASRMKTQYFGPGTRLLVL.

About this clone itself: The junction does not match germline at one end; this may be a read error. The CDR3 reads CASSEWDSSNSEAFF. DNA for the CDR3: TGTGCCAGCAGTGAATGGGACAGCTCGAACTCTGAAGCTTTCTTT. The rearrangement joins TRBV6-1 to TRBJ1-1, with 7 bases matching TRBD1. CDR1 is MNHNS, CDR2 SASEGT, per germline. This CDR3 comprises 15 residues.

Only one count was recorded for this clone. The CDR3 region has the DNA TGTGCCAGTAGAAAAAGCAGTGACTCTGGAAACACCATATATTTT. This sequence encodes CASRKSSDSGNTIYF. This rearrangement joins TRBV19 to TRBJ1-3; D gene uncertain. Germline V gene sequence: CDR1 LNHDA, CDR2 SQIVND (reference sequence). CDR3 size: 15 residues. Between the trimmed V and J ends, which lost 6 bases and 0 bases, there was a span of 12 bases.

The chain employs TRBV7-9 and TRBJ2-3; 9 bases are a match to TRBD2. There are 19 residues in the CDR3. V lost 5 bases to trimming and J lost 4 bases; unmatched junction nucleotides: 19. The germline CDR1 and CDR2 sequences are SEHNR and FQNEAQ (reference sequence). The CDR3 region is CASSTEGGRAQVGADTQYF. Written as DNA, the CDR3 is TGTGCCAGCAGCACCGAGGGCGGGAGGGCCCAGGTGGGGGCAGATACGCAGTATTTT.

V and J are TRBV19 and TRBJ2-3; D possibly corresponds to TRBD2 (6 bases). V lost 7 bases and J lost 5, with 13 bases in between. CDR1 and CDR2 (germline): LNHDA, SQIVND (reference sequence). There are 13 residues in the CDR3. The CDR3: CASTGSGGDTQYF. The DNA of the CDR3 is TGTGCCAGTACGGGGTCCGGGGGAGATACGCAGTATTTT.

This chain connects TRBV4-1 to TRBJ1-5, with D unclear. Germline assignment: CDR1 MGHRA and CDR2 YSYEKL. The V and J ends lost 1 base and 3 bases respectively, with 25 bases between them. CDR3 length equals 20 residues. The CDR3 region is CASSQGTTADLALYNQPQHF. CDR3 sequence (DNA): TGCGCCAGCAGCCAAGGAACCACAGCCGATCTTGCTTTGTACAATCAGCCCCAGCATTTT.

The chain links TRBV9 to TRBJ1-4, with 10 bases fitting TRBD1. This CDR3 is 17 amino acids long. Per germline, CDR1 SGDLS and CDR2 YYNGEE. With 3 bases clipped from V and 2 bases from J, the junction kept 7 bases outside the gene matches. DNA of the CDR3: TGTGCCAGCAGCGATCCGGGACAGGGGATCACTAATGAAAAACTGTTTTTT. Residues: CASSDPGQGITNEKLFF.

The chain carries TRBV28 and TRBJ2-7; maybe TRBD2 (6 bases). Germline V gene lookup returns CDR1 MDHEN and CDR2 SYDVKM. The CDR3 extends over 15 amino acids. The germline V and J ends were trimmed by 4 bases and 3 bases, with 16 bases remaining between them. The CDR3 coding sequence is TGTGCCAGCAGTTCCTCCGGGACGGACTACTACGAGCAGTACTTC. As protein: CASSSSGTDYYEQYF.

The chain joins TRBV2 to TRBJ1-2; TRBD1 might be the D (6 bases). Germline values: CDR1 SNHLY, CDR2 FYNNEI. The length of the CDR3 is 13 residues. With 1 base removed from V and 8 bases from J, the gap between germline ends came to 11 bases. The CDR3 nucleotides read TGTGCCAGCAGTGAAGTGGGGGCGCGAGGCTACACCTTC. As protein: CASSEVGARGYTF.

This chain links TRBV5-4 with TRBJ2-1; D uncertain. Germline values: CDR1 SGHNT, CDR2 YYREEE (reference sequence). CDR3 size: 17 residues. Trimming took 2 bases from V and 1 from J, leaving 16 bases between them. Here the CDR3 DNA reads TGTGCCAGCAGCTTTAAAAAAAGCGCCCGATCCTACAATGAGCAGTTCTTC. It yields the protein CASSFKKSARSYNEQFF.

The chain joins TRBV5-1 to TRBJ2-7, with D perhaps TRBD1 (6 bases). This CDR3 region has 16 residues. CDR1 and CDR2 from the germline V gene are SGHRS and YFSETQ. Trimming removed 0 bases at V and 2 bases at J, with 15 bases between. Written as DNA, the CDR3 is TGCGCCAGCAGCTTGGGAACCGGGACACAAGCCTACGAGCAGTACTTC. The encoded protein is CASSLGTGTQAYEQYF.

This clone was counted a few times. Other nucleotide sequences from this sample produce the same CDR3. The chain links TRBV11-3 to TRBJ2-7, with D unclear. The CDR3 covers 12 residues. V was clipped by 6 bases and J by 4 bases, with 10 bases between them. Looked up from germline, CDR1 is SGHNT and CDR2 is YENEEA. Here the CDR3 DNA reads TGTGCCAGCAGTCGTAGCTCTTACGAGCAGTACTTC. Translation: CASSRSSYEQYF.

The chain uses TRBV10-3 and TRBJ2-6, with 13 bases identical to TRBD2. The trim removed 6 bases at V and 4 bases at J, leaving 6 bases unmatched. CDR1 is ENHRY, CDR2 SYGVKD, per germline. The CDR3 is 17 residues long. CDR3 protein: CAISGLAGASGANVLTF. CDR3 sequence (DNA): TGTGCCATCAGCGGACTAGCGGGAGCTTCGGGGGCCAACGTCCTGACTTTC.

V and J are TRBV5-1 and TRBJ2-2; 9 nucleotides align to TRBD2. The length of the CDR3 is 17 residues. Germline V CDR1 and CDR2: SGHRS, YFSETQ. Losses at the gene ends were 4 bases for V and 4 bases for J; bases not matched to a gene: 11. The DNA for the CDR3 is TGCGCCAGCAGCGGGAGTATAGCGGGAGTGAGCACCGGGGAGCTGTTTTTT. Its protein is CASSGSIAGVSTGELFF.

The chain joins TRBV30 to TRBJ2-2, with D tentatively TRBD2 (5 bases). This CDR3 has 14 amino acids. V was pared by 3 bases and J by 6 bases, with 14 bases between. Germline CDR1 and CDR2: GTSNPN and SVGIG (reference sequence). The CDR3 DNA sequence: TGTGCCTGGAGGCCACTAGTTAGTGCCGGGGAGCTGTTTTTT. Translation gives CAWRPLVSAGELFF.

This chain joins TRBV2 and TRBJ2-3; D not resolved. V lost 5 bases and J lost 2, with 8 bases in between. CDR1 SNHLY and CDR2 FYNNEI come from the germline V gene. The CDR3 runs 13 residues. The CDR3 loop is CASSKLITDTQYF. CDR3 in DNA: TGTGCCAGCAGTAAGCTGATCACAGATACGCAGTATTTT.

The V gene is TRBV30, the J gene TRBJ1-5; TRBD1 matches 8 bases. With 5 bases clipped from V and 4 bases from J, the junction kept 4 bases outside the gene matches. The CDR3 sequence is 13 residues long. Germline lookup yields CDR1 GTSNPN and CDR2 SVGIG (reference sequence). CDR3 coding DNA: TGTGCCTGGGGACAGGGTGTAAATCAGCCCCAGCATTTT. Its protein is CAWGQGVNQPQHF. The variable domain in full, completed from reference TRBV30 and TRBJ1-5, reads SQTIHQWPATLVQPVGSPLSLECTVEGTSNPNLYWYRQAAGRGLQLLFYSVGIGQISSEVPQNLSASRPQDRQFILSSKKLLLSDSGFYLCAWGQGVNQPQHFGDGTRLSIL.

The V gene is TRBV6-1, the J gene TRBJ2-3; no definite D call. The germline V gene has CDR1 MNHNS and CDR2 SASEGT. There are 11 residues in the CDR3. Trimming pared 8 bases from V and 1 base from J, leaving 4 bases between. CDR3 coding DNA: TGTGCCAGCGAGCGCACAGATACGCAGTATTTT. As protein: CASERTDTQYF.

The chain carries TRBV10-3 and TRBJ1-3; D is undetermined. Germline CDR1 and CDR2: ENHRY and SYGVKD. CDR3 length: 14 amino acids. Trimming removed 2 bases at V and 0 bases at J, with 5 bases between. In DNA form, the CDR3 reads TGTGCCATCAGTGAGGCCGGCTCTGGAAACACCATATATTTT. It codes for CAISEAGSGNTIYF.

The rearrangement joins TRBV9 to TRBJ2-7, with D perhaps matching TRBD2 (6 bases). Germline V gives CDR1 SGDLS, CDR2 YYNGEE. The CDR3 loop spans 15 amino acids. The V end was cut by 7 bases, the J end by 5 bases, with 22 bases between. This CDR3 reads CASAVRGSGSDEQYF. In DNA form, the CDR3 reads TGTGCCAGCGCCGTACGGGGGAGTGGTTCCGACGAGCAGTACTTC.

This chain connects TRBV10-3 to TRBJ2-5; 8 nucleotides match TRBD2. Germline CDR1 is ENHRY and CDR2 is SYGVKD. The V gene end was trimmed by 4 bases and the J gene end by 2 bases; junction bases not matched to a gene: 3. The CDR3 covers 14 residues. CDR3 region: CAISGSGKQETQYF. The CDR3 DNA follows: TGTGCCATCAGTGGTAGCGGGAAGCAAGAGACCCAGTACTTC.

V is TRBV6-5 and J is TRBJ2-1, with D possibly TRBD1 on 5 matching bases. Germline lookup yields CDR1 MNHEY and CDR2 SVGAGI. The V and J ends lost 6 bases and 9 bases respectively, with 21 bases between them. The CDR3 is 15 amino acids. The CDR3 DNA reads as TGTGCCAGCAGCCCTCTAATGGGGATCAGGGCTGAGCAGTTCTTC. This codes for CASSPLMGIRAEQFF.

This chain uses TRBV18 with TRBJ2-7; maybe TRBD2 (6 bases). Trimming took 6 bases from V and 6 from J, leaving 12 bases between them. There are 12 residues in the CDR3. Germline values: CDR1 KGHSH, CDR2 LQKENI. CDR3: CASSGQGLEQYF. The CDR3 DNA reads TGTGCCAGCTCGGGGCAGGGACTCGAGCAGTACTTC.